This T cell receptor (beta chain) emerged from a study of shared T cell receptors in the human thymus. Here immunoSEQ multiplex PCR was the method, and the copy in TCRdb shows in-frame clones only, minus some. The repertoire consists of about 710,000 clones, with about 90% occurring once and the leading ten covering over 0.008%. The data also belong to a second study, concerning human thymus T cells. From that study: Healthy Finnish infants having corrective surgery for congenital heart defects served as donors. Corrective cardiac surgery supplied the resected thymus tissue. Use of V and J genes seemed skewed within the thymic and blood repertoires. Related work showed strongly overlapping thymic repertoires across unrelated individuals.

Sequencing input: thymocytes. The clonotype comes from a boy less than two years old with a congenital heart defect.

DNA of the CDR3: TGTGCCAGCAGCCCACTAGCGGGAGCAGATACGCAGTATTTT. As protein: CASSPLAGADTQYF. This chain links TRBV6-6 with TRBJ2-3, with 11 bases fitting TRBD2. The germline V gene encodes CDR1 MNHNY and CDR2 SVGAGI (reference sequence). V was pared by 6 bases and J by 4 bases, with 3 bases of the junction left unmatched. This CDR3 contains 14 residues.